The clone carrying this T cell receptor (beta chain) was observed a handful of times. A multiplex PCR was run with 60 Vbeta primers and 13 Jbeta primers. Sequenced by immunoSEQ multiplex PCR; TCRdb stores in-frame clones only, minus some. The data show nearly 65,000 clones, about 76% seen once. This CDR3 spans 14 amino acids. The germline V gene encodes CDR1 MNHNS and CDR2 SASEGT. V was cut by 7 bases and J by 7 bases, with 19 bases left in between. The data stem from a study of cytomegalovirus exposure and HLA in healthy donors. The sequence derives from a man between 50 and 59 years old in good health and CMV-seronegative. Sequencing was carried out using PBMCs. The chain links TRBV6-1 to TRBJ1-1, with TRBD1 as a possible D gene (6 bases). The CDR3 here is CASTPTGRAGEAFF. The CDR3 coding sequence is TGTGCCAGCACTCCTACAGGGAGGGCAGGTGAAGCTTTCTTT.